Following are 7 T cell receptor beta chains from one sample sequenced in a study of T cells in Graves' hyperthyroidism and ophthalmopathy (dated by TCRdb to about 2019). Preparation of the library involved multiplex PCR. Sequenced using an Illumina HiSeq 2000. The TCR beta CDR3 regions were amplified from the RNA transcripts. The first round of RT-PCR for the TCR CDR3 was performed with the HTBI primer set and the Qiagen OneStep RT-PCR kit. Clones were called with MiXCR by TCRdb after fastp trimmed the public reads at Q25, and only in-frame beta chains were retained. Every CDR3 protein is listed once, alongside the most common genes and DNA of its rows. Present in this sample are some 510,000 distinct CDR3 sequences, just over 45% of which were seen just once. Of the sample, about 7.9% falls within the top ten clones. The sample comprised peripheral blood or thyroid tissue (not recorded which). The receptors were gathered from a woman under 30 with Graves' hyperthyroidism. Donor details come from another sample of the same person, matched by shared clones.

Only a few counts were recorded for this clonotype. The chain links TRBV5-1 to TRBJ2-7; the match to TRBD2 covers 11 bases. CDR3 size: 16 residues. The ends lost 2 bases at V and 3 bases at J; junction bases unmatched: 7. The V gene's germline CDR1 is SGHRS and CDR2 YFSETQ. The chain's CDR3 is CASSLGTSGGHYEQYF. The CDR3 region has the DNA TGCGCCAGCAGCTTAGGGACTAGCGGAGGACACTACGAGCAGTACTTC.

V gene TRBV2 combines with J gene TRBJ1-5; D uncertain. Trimming removed 8 bases at V and 5 bases at J, with 10 bases between. This CDR3 has 12 amino acids. Germline CDR1 SNHLY, CDR2 FYNNEI. The CDR3 loop reads CASGRSDQPQHF. The CDR3 DNA reads as TGTGCCAGCGGCAGATCGGATCAGCCCCAGCATTTT.

This clonotype was observed a few times. The J gene is TRBJ1-1, the V gene TRBV20-1; TRBD1 agrees at 7 bases. The CDR3 sequence is 12 residues long. The V gene end was trimmed by 5 bases and the J gene end by 1 base; junction bases not matched to a gene: 1. Per germline, CDR1 DFQATT and CDR2 SNEGSKA (reference sequence). The CDR3: CSAHRGNTEAFF. The CDR3 coding sequence is TGCAGTGCTCACAGGGGGAACACTGAAGCTTTCTTT.

This clonotype was seen a handful of times. The genes are TRBV7-9 and TRBJ1-1; 9 bases map to TRBD1. V was pared by 7 bases and J by 0 bases, with 15 bases of the junction left unmatched. The CDR3 has 18 amino acids. CDR1 is SEHNR, CDR2 FQNEAQ, per germline (reference sequence). CDR3 loop: CASILYGTGYFMNTEAFF. In DNA, the CDR3 is TGTGCCAGCATCCTATACGGGACAGGGTATTTCATGAACACTGAAGCTTTCTTT. Combining the CDR3 with reference TRBV7-9 and TRBJ1-1 gives the whole variable domain DTGVSQNPRHKITKRGQNVTFRCDPISEHNRLYWYRQTLGQGPEFLTYFQNEAQLEKSRLLSDRFSAERPKGSFSTLEIQRTEQGDSAMYLCASILYGTGYFMNTEAFFGQGTRLTVV.

This sequence joins TRBV15 and TRBJ2-7, with TRBD2 as a possible D gene (5 bases). V was clipped by 0 bases and J by 6 bases, with 15 bases between them. The CDR3 has 15 residues. The germline CDR1 and CDR2 sequences are LNHNV and YYDKDF (reference sequence). In DNA, the CDR3 is TGTGCCACCAGCAGAGATCGGGTGGCGGGCTTCGAGCAGTACTTC. Residues: CATSRDRVAGFEQYF.

This clonotype has just one count. The chain carries TRBV24-1 and TRBJ2-5; a possible D gene is TRBD1 (5 bases). Deletions cut 4 bases from V and 3 bases from J, with 17 bases between. The CDR3 runs 16 residues. The germline gives CDR1 KGHDR, CDR2 SFDVKD. The CDR3 region is CATSEPSCRVEETQYF. The CDR3 DNA follows: TGTGCCACCAGTGAACCAAGCTGCAGGGTTGAAGAGACCCAGTACTTC.

The chain joins TRBV20-1 to TRBJ2-7; a weak D match, TRBD2 (5 bases). This CDR3 spans 14 amino acids. Germline V gene data show CDR1 as DFQATT and CDR2 as SNEGSKA (reference sequence). The V end was cut by 2 bases, the J end by 2 bases, with 13 bases between. The CDR3 bases are TGCAGTGCTAGAATGAGAGCGGAGGCCTACGAGCAGTACTTC. Translating it yields CSARMRAEAYEQYF.